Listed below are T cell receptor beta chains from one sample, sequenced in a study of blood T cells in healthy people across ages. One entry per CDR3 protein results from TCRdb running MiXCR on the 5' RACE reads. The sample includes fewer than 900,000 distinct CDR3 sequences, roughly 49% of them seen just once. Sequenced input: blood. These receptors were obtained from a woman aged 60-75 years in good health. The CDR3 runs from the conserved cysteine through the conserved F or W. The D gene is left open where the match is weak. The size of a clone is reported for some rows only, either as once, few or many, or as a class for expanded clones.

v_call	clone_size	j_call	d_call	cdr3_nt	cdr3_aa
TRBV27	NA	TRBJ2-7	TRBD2	TGTGCCAGCAGACCGGGGGGTGCCGGCTCCTACGAGCAGTACTTC	CASRPGGAGSYEQYF
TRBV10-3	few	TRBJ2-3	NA	TGTGCCATCGCCTCGGACCCCTCTAACACAGATACGCAGTATTTT	CAIASDPSNTDTQYF
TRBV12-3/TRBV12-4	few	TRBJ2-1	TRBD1	TGTGCCAGCAGTTTAGCTAGTGGGACAGGGAACAATGAGCAGTTCTTC	CASSLASGTGNNEQFF
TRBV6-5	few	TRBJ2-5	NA	TGTGCCAGCAGCTACAAATTCCGGGAGACCCAGTACTTC	CASSYKFRETQYF
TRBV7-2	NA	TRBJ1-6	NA	TGTGCCAGCAGCTTAGAAAGGGGGAGCGCCCTCCACTTT	CASSLERGSALHF
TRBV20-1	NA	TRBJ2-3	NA	TGCAGTGCCATGAATAGACGGGAGAGTGCAGATACGCAGTATTTT	CSAMNRRESADTQYF
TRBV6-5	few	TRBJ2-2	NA	TGTGCCAGCAGTTACTCGGGACCACCCGGCCCCGGGGAGCTGTTTTTT	CASSYSGPPGPGELFF
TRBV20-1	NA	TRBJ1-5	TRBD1	TGCAGTGCTAGAGATCTGGGACAGGGGGTACAGCCCCAGCATTTT	CSARDLGQGVQPQHF
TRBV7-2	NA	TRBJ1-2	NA	TGTGCCAGCTCTATTGACAGATCCAACTATGGCTACACCTTC	CASSIDRSNYGYTF
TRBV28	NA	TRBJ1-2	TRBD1	TGTGCCAGCAGTTTAGAAGGACAGGGGATGCTTGGCTACACCTTC	CASSLEGQGMLGYTF
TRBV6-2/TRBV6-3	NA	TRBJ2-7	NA	TGTGCCGAATCTCGGACGGGGAGCTCCTACGAGCAGTACTTC	CAESRTGSSYEQYF
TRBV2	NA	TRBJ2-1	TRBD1	TGTGCCAGCAGCGAACAGGGGGGCTCACTAGTTTGGAGGTCCTACAATGAGCAGTTCTTC	CASSEQGGSLVWRSYNEQFF
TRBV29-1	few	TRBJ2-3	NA	TGCAGCGTTGATCTGACAGGCACAGATACGCAGTATTTT	CSVDLTGTDTQYF
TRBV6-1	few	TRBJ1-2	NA	TGTGCCAGCACCGAAGGGGGGAGAGGCTACACCTTC	CASTEGGRGYTF
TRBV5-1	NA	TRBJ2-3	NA	TGCGCCAGCAGCAAAGTTAATACGCAGTATTTT	CASSKVNTQYF
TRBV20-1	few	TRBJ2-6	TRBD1	TGCAGTGCACTGACAGGGACTGGGGCCAACGTCCTGACTTTC	CSALTGTGANVLTF
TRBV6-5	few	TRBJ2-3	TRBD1	TGTGCCAGCAGCCCTCGCGGGACAGGGGACACAGATACGCAGTATTTT	CASSPRGTGDTDTQYF
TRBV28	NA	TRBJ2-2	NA	TGTGCCAGCAGTTTCATGTCCACCGGGGAGCTGTTTTTT	CASSFMSTGELFF
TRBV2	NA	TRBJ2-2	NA	TGTGCCAGCAGTGTGGGCAGTACCGGGGAGCTGTTTTTT	CASSVGSTGELFF
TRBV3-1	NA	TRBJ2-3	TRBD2	TGTGCCAGCAGCCAAGGACTAGCGGGTCAGGGCACAGATACGCAGTATTTT	CASSQGLAGQGTDTQYF
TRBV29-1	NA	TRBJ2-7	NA	TGCAGCGCTGGGGACGGACTTATACCCAACGAGCAGTACTTC	CSAGDGLIPNEQYF
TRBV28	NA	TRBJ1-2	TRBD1	TGTGCCAGCAGCTCCGGACAGGCAGGAGGCTATGGCTACACCTTC	CASSSGQAGGYGYTF
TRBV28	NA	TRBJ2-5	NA	TGTGCCACCCTCTCGCCTCAAGAGACCCAGTACTTC	CATLSPQETQYF
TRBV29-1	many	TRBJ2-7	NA	TGCAGCGTTGAACTCAGCGCCTCCTACAATGAGCAGTACTTC	CSVELSASYNEQYF
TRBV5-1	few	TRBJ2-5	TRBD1	TGCGCCAGCAGCCTCCGGACAGGGGGCTGGCAAGAGACCCAGTACTTC	CASSLRTGGWQETQYF
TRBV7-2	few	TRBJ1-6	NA	TGTGCCAGCAGCTTTCTAGCAGGCCCCGAATCGAATTCACCCCTCCACTTT	CASSFLAGPESNSPLHF
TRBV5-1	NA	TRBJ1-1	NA	TGCGCCAGCAGCTTGTTCACTGGGGGGAACACTGAAGCTTTCTTT	CASSLFTGGNTEAFF
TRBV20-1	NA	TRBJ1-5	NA	TGCAGTGCTAGGAATGCTGGCACCATCAATCAGCCCCAGCATTTT	CSARNAGTINQPQHF
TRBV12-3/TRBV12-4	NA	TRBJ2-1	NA	TGTGCCAGCAGTTTAAGGAGTGAGGAGCAGTTCTTC	CASSLRSEEQFF
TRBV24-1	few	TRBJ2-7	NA	TGTGCCACCATGCTTCCGGGACTTCCTGCTTACGAGCAGTACTTC	CATMLPGLPAYEQYF
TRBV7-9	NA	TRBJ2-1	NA	TGTGCCAGCAGTCGCAGGCAAGGAAATGAGCAGTTCTTC	CASSRRQGNEQFF
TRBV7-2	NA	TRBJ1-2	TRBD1	TGTGCCAGCAGCTCGGGACAGGGGAGGGGTGGCTACACCTTC	CASSSGQGRGGYTF
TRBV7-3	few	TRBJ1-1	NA	TGTGCCAGCAGCTTAATGGGGGGCGCGTACACTGAAGCTTTCTTT	CASSLMGGAYTEAFF
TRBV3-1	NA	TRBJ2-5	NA	TGTGCCAGCAGCCAAGATAAGAAGGCAGGGGCCCACCAAGAGACCCAGTACTTC	CASSQDKKAGAHQETQYF
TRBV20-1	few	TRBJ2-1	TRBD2	TGCAGTGCCACTCCCGTCCCTAGCGGGAGGGGCTACAATGAGCAGTTCTTC	CSATPVPSGRGYNEQFF
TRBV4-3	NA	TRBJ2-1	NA	TGCGCCAGCAGCCAAGATTGGTCAGCTGAGCAGTTCTTC	CASSQDWSAEQFF
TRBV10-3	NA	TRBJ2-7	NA	TGTGCCATCAGTGGAAACATCAATGAGCAGTACTTC	CAISGNINEQYF
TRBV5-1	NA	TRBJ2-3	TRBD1	TGCGCCAGCAGCGGAACAGGGGGGAGCACAGATACGCAGTATTTT	CASSGTGGSTDTQYF
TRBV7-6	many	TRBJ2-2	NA	TGTGCCAGCAGCTTCAGCTCAGAGTCGGGGACCGGGGAGCTGTTTTTT	CASSFSSESGTGELFF
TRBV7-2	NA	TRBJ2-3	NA	TGTGCCAGCAGCTTAGTTCCGGCTAGCGTGCGAGATACGCAGTATTTT	CASSLVPASVRDTQYF
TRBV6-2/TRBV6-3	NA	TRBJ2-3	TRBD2	TGTGCCAGCAGAAAACGACTAGCGGGATCAGATACGCAGTATTTT	CASRKRLAGSDTQYF
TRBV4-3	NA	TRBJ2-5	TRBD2	TGCGCCAGCAGCCAAGTCGTCAGCGGGGGCTACGGGCAGTACTTC	CASSQVVSGGYGQYF
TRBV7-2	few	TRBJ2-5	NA	TGTGCCAGCAGCTTTAACGCCGCTGATAGCCAGTACTTC	CASSFNAADSQYF
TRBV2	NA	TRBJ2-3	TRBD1	TGTGCCAGCAGCCCCCAGGGGGCTAGCACAGATACGCAGTATTTT	CASSPQGASTDTQYF
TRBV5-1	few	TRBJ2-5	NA	TGCGCCAGCAGCTTGTCCGGGAGAGCGAAGGTGGAGACCCAGTACTTC	CASSLSGRAKVETQYF
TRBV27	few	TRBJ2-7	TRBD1	TGTGCCAGCAGCGTACACGGACAGGGACGCGAGCAGTACTTC	CASSVHGQGREQYF
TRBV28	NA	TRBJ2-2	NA	TGTGCCAGCAGTCCGCCCATTGGGGAGCTGTTTTTT	CASSPPIGELFF
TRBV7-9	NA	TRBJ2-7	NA	TGTGCCAGCAGCTCCCTGACAAGACCGAACCACGAGCAGTACTTC	CASSSLTRPNHEQYF
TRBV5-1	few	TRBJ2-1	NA	TGCGCCAGCTCGGAGGACTACTACAATGAGCAGTTCTTC	CASSEDYYNEQFF
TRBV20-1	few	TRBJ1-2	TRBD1	TGCAGTGCTACTATCATGGACAGGGGAGTAGGGGGTGGAGGCTACACCTTC	CSATIMDRGVGGGGYTF
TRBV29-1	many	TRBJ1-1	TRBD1	TGCAGCGTCCCAGGGGACAGGGGGGACACTGAAGCTTTCTTT	CSVPGDRGDTEAFF
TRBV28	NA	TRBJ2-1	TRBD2	TGTGCCAGCAGCCACGGGGGGTCGGATGAGCAGTTCTTC	CASSHGGSDEQFF
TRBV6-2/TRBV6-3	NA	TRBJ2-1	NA	TGTGCCAGCAGTTACTCCCGCTACGAGCAGTTCTTC	CASSYSRYEQFF
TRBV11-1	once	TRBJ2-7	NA	TGTGCCAGCAGCTTAAGAGGGGAGGTACTCTACAATGAGCAGTACTTC	CASSLRGEVLYNEQYF